This entry concerns a single T cell receptor beta chain. Its cognate antigen has yet to be identified. The record has no base qualities; no much larger clone is one base away. The 39 donors, aged about 6 to 95 years, were systemically healthy Caucasian individuals from Russia. Approximately 11 milliliters of peripheral blood were drawn from each donor into EDTA-treated Vacutainer tubes. Ficoll-Paque density-gradient centrifugation was used to isolate PBMCs, with at least 6 million per sample. Total RNA was extracted from PBMCs with Trizol reagent, with at least 5.5 micrograms obtained per sample. For every donor, an aliquot of PBMCs went through flow cytometry to measure the percentages of naive CD45RAhigh/CD27high T cells. Library prep was done by 5' RACE. A second PCR of about 6 to 11 cycles was run with a J-beta primer mix and a sample-barcoded 5' primer. A unique molecular identifier was introduced onto each TCR beta cDNA molecule by a template-switch 5' adaptor carrying 12 random nucleotides. Each sample yielded at least 3 million CDR3-containing paired-end reads. First-strand cDNA synthesis was performed from all RNA using the Mint cDNA synthesis kit, with priming by a TRBC-specific oligonucleotide. All cDNA was treated with uracil-DNA glycosylase and then went through a first 18-cycle PCR with the universal primers M1SS and BC2_uni_R. The study's processing was this. For normalization, 1 million high-quality reads, each with a distinct molecular identifier, were randomly selected from each sample. Reads sharing molecular identifiers were discarded rather than binned into consensus sequences. MiTCR, run with a Q25 quality threshold and the strictest error-elimination algorithm, handled CDR3 identification, clonotype clustering and error correction. A nonparametric unseen species model using Euler transformation provided a lower-bound estimate of total TCR beta diversity. TCRdb passed the public sequencing reads through fastp at Q25 and MiXCR, retaining productive beta sequences. Under each unique CDR3 protein, matching rows form one entry showing the most common genes and DNA. Clone size and V and J calls follow TCRdb, not the original study. This sample lists approximately 2,000,000 distinct CDR3 sequences; around 40% were detected once. The top ten clonotypes cover more than 20% of the sample.

This sample was included in a study of blood T cells in healthy people across ages (dated by TCRdb to between 2014 and 2017). In the study overall: In model experiments, roughly one uniquely barcoded TCR beta cDNA molecule per two T cells was captured by template switching. Age-related changes in TCR beta repertoire diversity were measured in the study by deep sequencing normalized with unique cDNA molecular identifiers. Donors were grouped into four age groups: young (average approximately 15 years), middle-aged (39), aged (about 59) and long-lived (about 89). To avoid experimental bias, donors of different ages were distributed randomly across sequencing lanes. The study analyzed two additional independent replicas of 1 million unique cDNA reads from the same blood draw for two donors, one aged 18 to 30 and one aged 80 or older. Here is what the overall study found, with its caveats: The percentage of naive T cells measured by flow cytometry correlated strongly with observed TCR beta diversity. Estimates of total diversity from one million sequenced T cells were regarded as lower bounds and underestimates. Bulk unsorted PBMC profiling prevented conclusive comparison of naive and antigen-experienced compartments. Donor CMV infection status was unknown, potentially confounding age-related changes in expanded clonotypes. Compared with the aged group, the long-lived group had more naive CD4+ T cells, fewer expanded clones and increased TCR diversity, a pattern suggesting age selection. As age increased, observed TCR beta diversity per million T cells dropped in a roughly linear way, and a significant reduction was already evident by age 40.

V has 3 bases trimmed and J has 4 bases trimmed; junction bases matching no gene number 3. Via the germline V gene (reference sequence), CDR1 is DFQATT and CDR2 SNEGSKA. The CDR3 sequence holds 12 residues, the cysteine and phenylalanine included. The CDR3 DNA has 36 bases and is translated from base 1. The chain was built from TRBV20-1 and TRBJ2-7; 7 central bases correspond to TRBD1. The sample taken for sequencing was blood. The receptor's source is a human donor in good health. The DNA sequence follows: TGCAGTGCTAGGGACAGGAAGTACGAGCAGTACTTC. Its amino acids are CSARDRKYEQYF.